This TCR beta chain was found in a study of T cells in Graves' hyperthyroidism and ophthalmopathy (dated by TCRdb to about 2019). Regarding the complete study: Peripheral blood was collected at initial diagnosis, before any treatment. Prospective prediction of ophthalmopathy was tested in an independent validation cohort of approximately 18 hyperthyroidism patients and 15 to 17 patients who later progressed to ophthalmopathy. The paper reports TCR Vbeta CDR3 sequencing of about 140 peripheral blood samples: approximately 41 ophthalmopathy, roughly 74 hyperthyroidism and approximately 17 progressor patients. In about 6 Graves' hyperthyroidism patients, the study also compared T-cell repertoires from thyroid tissue with T-cell repertoires from blood. Following sampling, methimazole starting at 30 mg daily was given to hyperthyroidism patients, and high-dose intravenous methylprednisolone was given to ophthalmopathy patients. To identify distinguishing TCR V-J signatures, a discovery cohort of about 95 patients was used, comprising 40 to 45 with Graves' ophthalmopathy and around 57 with stable Graves' hyperthyroidism. The 75 to 100 discovery patients were randomly divided into training and test sets at a 7:3 ratio.

A patient counted as having stable Graves' hyperthyroidism if no progression to ophthalmopathy occurred over 18 months of follow-up. Hyperthyroidism patients were newly diagnosed, had a disease duration of under 2 months, and were aged 18 to 65 years. Any patient with an uncontrolled infection, another autoimmune disease, pregnancy or lactation was excluded. Diagnoses were based on clinical symptoms, serum thyroxine and TRAb, thyroid ultrasound and orbital computed tomography. PBMCs were isolated from approximately 10 ml of fresh peripheral blood by Ficoll-Paque density gradient centrifugation. Trizol reagent was used to extract total RNA, and RNA quality was then checked on an Agilent 2100 Bioanalyzer. General conclusions and limits of the study: A 13 V-J signature model separated ophthalmopathy from stable hyperthyroidism, with roughly 88% sensitivity and 81.08% specificity in cross-validation and 80%/75% in testing. In validation, progression to ophthalmopathy was predicted by the model with 55% to 71% sensitivity and under 85% specificity, a median of about 6.8 months before onset. Most expanded thyroid clonotypes (frequency above 0.001) were also detected in blood, suggesting blood repertoires may reflect thyroid immune responses. Sample size was not statistically predetermined, and blinding of investigators to group allocation was not performed.

The TCR beta CDR3 regions were amplified from the RNA transcripts. The first round of RT-PCR for the TCR CDR3 was performed with the HTBI primer set and the Qiagen OneStep RT-PCR kit. A second multiplex PCR round built the libraries, followed by size selection and purification. The libraries were sequenced on an Illumina HiSeq2000 using paired-end 100 bp reads. Concerning the study's data processing: SOAPnuke was used to process the raw data, throwing out any read that contained adapters or uncalled bases, had a mean Phred below 15, or lacked an exact constant-primer or identifier match. High-quality paired reads were merged using COPE v1.2.5, and each unique nucleotide sequence was defined as a clonotype. Clonotypes were aligned to IMGT TRBV, TRBD and TRBJ reference segments using MiTCR v1.1. Analysis was restricted to V-J combinations with a frequency above 0.0001, which covered over 98% of repertoires. The TCS score was defined as F50 (clonal expansion) divided by E x V (chaos), with BLOSUM62-based TCRdist calculated between CDR3 peptides within each V-J. Welch's t-statistics and random forest reduced approximately 520 V-J features to 10 to 15, which were used in a naive Bayes classifier (R e1071). TCRdb trimmed public reads at Q25 via fastp, called clones via MiXCR and kept in-frame beta chains. All rows with the same CDR3 protein become a single entry with the most common DNA and genes. The V and J calls shown here were made by TCRdb, not taken from the authors' results. In all, the sample holds about 570,000 distinct CDR3 sequences, and 14% of those were seen once. The ten largest make up around 13% of the sample.

This clonotype was detected a few times. It lacks a known antigen. Nothing much larger sits one base from this clone, and base qualities are not available. V is shortened by 6 bases, J by 0 bases, and the region joining them spans 14 bases. CDR3 length: 15 amino acids, cysteine to phenylalanine. The CDR3 DNA has 45 bases and is translated from base 1. The germline V gene provides CDR1 SNHLY and CDR2 FYNNEI. The sequencing sample was made of blood. The TCR was taken from a woman in her thirties or forties with Graves' hyperthyroidism. The rearrangement combines TRBV2 with TRBJ1-1; perhaps TRBD1 is the D gene, with 6 bases matching. CDR3 protein: CASRHSGGVNTEAFF. In nucleotides, the sequence is TGTGCCAGCAGACACTCGGGGGGCGTGAACACTGAAGCTTTCTTT.